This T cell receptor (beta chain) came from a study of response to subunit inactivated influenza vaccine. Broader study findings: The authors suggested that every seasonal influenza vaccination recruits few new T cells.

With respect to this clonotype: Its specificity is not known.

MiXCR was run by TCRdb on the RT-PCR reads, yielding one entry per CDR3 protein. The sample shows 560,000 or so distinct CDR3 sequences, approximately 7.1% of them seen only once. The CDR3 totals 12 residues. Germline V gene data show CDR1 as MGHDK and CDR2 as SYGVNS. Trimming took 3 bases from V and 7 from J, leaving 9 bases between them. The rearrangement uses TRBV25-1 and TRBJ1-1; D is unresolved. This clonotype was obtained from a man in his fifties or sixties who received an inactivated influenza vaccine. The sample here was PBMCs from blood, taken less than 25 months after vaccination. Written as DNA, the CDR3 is TGTGCCAGCAGTGAGGTGGCGGGTGAAGCTTTCTTT. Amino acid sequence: CASSEVAGEAFF.